This paragraph reports one T cell receptor (beta chain). Its antigen remains unidentified. The data were obtained in a study of CD8+ T cells in alopecia areata. Study at large: Each day, treated patients took oral tofacitinib twice, at 5 to 10 mg per dose.

Points from the study as a whole: Uncertainty remains about how baseline CD8+ expansion links to response, with one nonresponder. In blood and scalp, many expanded lesional clones persisted during tofacitinib.

The CDR3 runs 14 residues. Losses at the gene ends were 1 base for V and 4 bases for J; bases not matched to a gene: 0. Germline V gene sequence: CDR1 LGHNT, CDR2 FRNRAP. Documented treatment: oral pan-JAK inhibitor, 5-10 mg twice daily. The study team obtained lesional scalp punch biopsies and peripheral blood from alopecia areata patients. Once RNA had been extracted, it was reverse transcribed into cDNA to act as the sequencing template. Assay used: immunoSEQ multiplex PCR; TCRdb lists only in-frame clones, some missing. This sample has more than 150,000 clones; around 50% occur once, and the top ten carry 10% to 15%.

The sequenced sample was CD8+ T cells sorted from blood, obtained at week 24, from a patient treated with tofacitinib. The V and J genes are TRBV12-5 and TRBJ1-1; TRBD1 agrees at 10 bases. This clonotype originated in a human donor with alopecia areata. Here the CDR3 reads CASGLGTGGTEAFF. The CDR3 region has the DNA TGTGCTAGTGGTTTGGGGACAGGGGGCACTGAAGCTTTCTTT.